Listed below are T cell receptor beta chains from one sample, sequenced in a study of T cells expressing NK-cell markers. TCRdb re-called the 5' RACE reads and gives one entry per CDR3 protein, without DNA. The sample table sets out 150,000 to 200,000 distinct CDR3 sequences. Sample: blood T cells: a sorted CD56 or NKG2C T cell subset, CD4+ or CD8+ T cells, or bulk PBMC T cells (not recorded which). These receptors came from a woman between 18 and 70 years old in good health. The CDR3 runs from the conserved cysteine through the conserved F or W. Fields, in order: J gene, clone size, V gene, CDR3 protein. Clone size is shown for a subset of rows, as once, few, many or a class of expanded clone.

j_gene: TRBJ1-6
abundance: .
v_gene: TRBV10-3
CDR3aa: CAISWDTSYNSPLHF

j_gene: TRBJ2-1
abundance: .
v_gene: TRBV7-2
CDR3aa: CASSRGTAYNEQFF

j_gene: TRBJ1-1
abundance: .
v_gene: TRBV12-5
CDR3aa: CASEMNTEAFF

j_gene: TRBJ2-5
abundance: .
v_gene: TRBV30
CDR3aa: CAWSPLTHRGEETQYF

j_gene: TRBJ2-5
abundance: .
v_gene: TRBV5-1
CDR3aa: CASSGLAGGKGETQYF

j_gene: TRBJ1-1
abundance: .
v_gene: TRBV10-3
CDR3aa: CAISEWTGDAFF

j_gene: TRBJ2-3
abundance: .
v_gene: TRBV7-8
CDR3aa: CASSSSGPPQYF

j_gene: TRBJ2-3
abundance: .
v_gene: TRBV5-1
CDR3aa: CASSGGQRSDTQYF

j_gene: TRBJ2-1
abundance: .
v_gene: TRBV5-1
CDR3aa: CASSLGGLASSYNEQFF

j_gene: TRBJ2-1
abundance: .
v_gene: TRBV6-2/TRBV6-3
CDR3aa: CASSYSSLAGGISSYNEQFF

j_gene: TRBJ1-1
abundance: .
v_gene: TRBV2
CDR3aa: CARSKTGAGTEAFF

j_gene: TRBJ2-5
abundance: .
v_gene: TRBV2
CDR3aa: CAREVTAQETQYF

j_gene: TRBJ2-3
abundance: .
v_gene: TRBV11-3
CDR3aa: CASSLGLAASDTQYF

j_gene: TRBJ1-1
abundance: .
v_gene: TRBV10-3
CDR3aa: CAISGVGLGNTEAFF

j_gene: TRBJ1-5
abundance: .
v_gene: TRBV27
CDR3aa: CASSFAGANKPQHF

j_gene: TRBJ2-5
abundance: .
v_gene: TRBV25-1
CDR3aa: CASSDAASGRQETQYF

j_gene: TRBJ2-1
abundance: .
v_gene: TRBV5-1
CDR3aa: CASSAEGWGSREQFF

j_gene: TRBJ2-3
abundance: .
v_gene: TRBV3-1
CDR3aa: CASSQGFGVGTDTQYF

j_gene: TRBJ2-3
abundance: .
v_gene: TRBV20-1
CDR3aa: CSAGGVAGSKDTQYF

j_gene: TRBJ2-2
abundance: .
v_gene: TRBV5-6
CDR3aa: CASSLAVPHGELFF

j_gene: TRBJ1-2
abundance: .
v_gene: TRBV13
CDR3aa: CASSLNPGGQGWGGYTF

j_gene: TRBJ2-6
abundance: .
v_gene: TRBV7-3
CDR3aa: CASSTKRSGANVLTF

j_gene: TRBJ2-5
abundance: .
v_gene: TRBV10-3
CDR3aa: CAISDVGTQTQYF

j_gene: TRBJ1-6
abundance: .
v_gene: TRBV5-1
CDR3aa: CASRRASHIEGAIYNSPLHF

j_gene: TRBJ2-5
abundance: .
v_gene: TRBV29-1
CDR3aa: CSVRAGTGRQTQYF

j_gene: TRBJ2-5
abundance: .
v_gene: TRBV29-1
CDR3aa: CSVVFGETQYF

j_gene: TRBJ2-1
abundance: medium-sized
v_gene: TRBV7-2
CDR3aa: CASSLSFEQFF

j_gene: TRBJ1-2
abundance: .
v_gene: TRBV5-1
CDR3aa: CASSSDIAYGYTF

j_gene: TRBJ2-1
abundance: .
v_gene: TRBV3-1
CDR3aa: CASSPRDRVHEQFF

j_gene: TRBJ2-1
abundance: .
v_gene: TRBV4-2
CDR3aa: CASSQASRLGGYDEQFF

j_gene: TRBJ2-7
abundance: .
v_gene: TRBV12-3/TRBV12-4
CDR3aa: CASSLDRRGILEQYF

j_gene: TRBJ2-5
abundance: .
v_gene: TRBV5-1
CDR3aa: CASSSRSSGETQYF

j_gene: TRBJ1-1
abundance: .
v_gene: TRBV12-3/TRBV12-4
CDR3aa: CASSLKGQGEAFF

j_gene: TRBJ2-6
abundance: .
v_gene: TRBV12-3/TRBV12-4
CDR3aa: CASSLGGAGANVLTF